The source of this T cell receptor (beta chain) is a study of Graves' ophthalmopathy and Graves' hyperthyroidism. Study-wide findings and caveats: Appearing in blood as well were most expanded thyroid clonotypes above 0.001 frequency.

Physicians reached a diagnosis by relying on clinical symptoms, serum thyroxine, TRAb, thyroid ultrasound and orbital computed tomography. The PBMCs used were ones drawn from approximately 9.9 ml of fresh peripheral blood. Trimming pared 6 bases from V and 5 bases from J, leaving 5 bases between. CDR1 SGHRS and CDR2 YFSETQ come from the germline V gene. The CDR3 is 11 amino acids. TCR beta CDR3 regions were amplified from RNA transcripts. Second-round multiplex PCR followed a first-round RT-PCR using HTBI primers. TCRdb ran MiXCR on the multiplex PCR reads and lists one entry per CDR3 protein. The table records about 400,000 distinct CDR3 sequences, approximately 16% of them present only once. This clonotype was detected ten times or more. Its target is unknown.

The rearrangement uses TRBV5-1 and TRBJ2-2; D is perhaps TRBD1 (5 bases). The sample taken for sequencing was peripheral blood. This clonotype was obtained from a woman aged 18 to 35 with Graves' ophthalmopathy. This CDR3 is CASKGTGELFF. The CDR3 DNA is TGCGCCAGCAAGGGGACCGGGGAGCTGTTTTTT.